Listed below are T cell receptor beta chains from one sample, sequenced in a study of identical twins. TCRdb re-analysed the 5' RACE reads in MiXCR, keeping a single row per CDR3 protein. The sample includes 300,000 or so distinct CDR3 sequences, roughly 9.7% of them seen just once. This sample was shared with a second study, whose subject was yellow fever vaccine responses in identical twins.

Specimen: CD8+ T cells sorted from blood. These receptors originate from a woman under 30 in good health. Each CDR3 is given with its conserved first and last residue. The order of the fields is J gene, V gene, clone size, D gene, CDR3 protein, CDR3 DNA. D genes are given only for firm matches. Where a row states a size, it is once, few, many or the class of an expanded clone; other rows omit it.

J gene: TRBJ2-7; V gene: TRBV9; clone size: few; D gene: -; CDR3 protein: CASSASGTAAYEQYF; CDR3 DNA: TGTGCCAGCAGCGCCTCCGGGACGGCCGCCTACGAGCAGTACTTC
J gene: TRBJ2-7; V gene: TRBV29-1; clone size: -; D gene: -; CDR3 protein: CSVWEGTGQEEQYF; CDR3 DNA: TGCAGCGTTTGGGAGGGGACAGGTCAGGAGGAGCAGTACTTC
J gene: TRBJ2-1; V gene: TRBV12-3/TRBV12-4; clone size: many; D gene: TRBD2; CDR3 protein: CASSSPSGRASSDEQFF; CDR3 DNA: TGTGCCAGCAGTTCTCCTAGCGGGAGGGCTAGTTCGGATGAGCAGTTCTTC
J gene: TRBJ2-6; V gene: TRBV5-1; clone size: few; D gene: -; CDR3 protein: CASSLSIPGAGANVLTF; CDR3 DNA: TGCGCCAGCAGCTTGAGTATACCCGGGGCTGGGGCCAACGTCCTGACTTTC
J gene: TRBJ2-7; V gene: TRBV20-1; clone size: -; D gene: TRBD1; CDR3 protein: CCFPPGTGSESGYEQYF; CDR3 DNA: TGCTGTTTCCCCCCCGGGACAGGGAGTGAATCTGGGTACGAGCAGTACTTC
J gene: TRBJ2-3; V gene: TRBV7-8; clone size: -; D gene: TRBD2; CDR3 protein: CASSLQDSSGGTDTQYF; CDR3 DNA: TGTGCCAGCAGCCTACAAGATTCTAGCGGGGGCACAGATACGCAGTATTTT
J gene: TRBJ1-1; V gene: TRBV5-1; clone size: many; D gene: -; CDR3 protein: CASSLVGGSNTEAFF; CDR3 DNA: TGCGCCAGCAGCTTGGTAGGGGGAAGTAACACTGAAGCTTTCTTT
J gene: TRBJ2-5; V gene: TRBV3-1; clone size: few; D gene: TRBD1; CDR3 protein: CASSQFRDRTQETQYF; CDR3 DNA: TGTGCCAGCAGCCAGTTCCGGGACAGGACCCAAGAGACCCAGTACTTC
J gene: TRBJ1-1; V gene: TRBV21-1; clone size: many; D gene: -; CDR3 protein: CASSKGRRHSGTEAFF; CDR3 DNA: TGTGCCAGCAGCAAAGGTCGTAGACACTCAGGCACTGAAGCTTTCTTT
J gene: TRBJ2-7; V gene: TRBV20-1; clone size: -; D gene: TRBD1; CDR3 protein: CSAGRWTGPYEQYF; CDR3 DNA: TGCAGTGCTGGGCGGTGGACAGGTCCCTACGAGCAGTACTTC
J gene: TRBJ2-7; V gene: TRBV6-1; clone size: -; D gene: -; CDR3 protein: CASSDRVSHEQYF; CDR3 DNA: TGTGCCAGCAGTGATAGGGTCTCGCACGAGCAGTACTTC
J gene: TRBJ2-1; V gene: TRBV20-1; clone size: few; D gene: TRBD2; CDR3 protein: CSARERLAGHNEQFF; CDR3 DNA: TGCAGTGCTAGAGAACGACTAGCCGGACACAATGAGCAGTTCTTC
J gene: TRBJ2-5; V gene: TRBV20-1; clone size: few; D gene: -; CDR3 protein: CSAPDWKETQYF; CDR3 DNA: TGCAGTGCCCCGGACTGGAAAGAGACCCAGTACTTC
J gene: TRBJ2-1; V gene: TRBV27; clone size: -; D gene: TRBD1; CDR3 protein: CASRPDRGLYNEQFF; CDR3 DNA: TGTGCCAGCAGACCCGACAGGGGGCTCTACAATGAGCAGTTCTTC
J gene: TRBJ2-3; V gene: TRBV19; clone size: -; D gene: -; CDR3 protein: CASSGGLEQYF; CDR3 DNA: TGTGCCAGTAGCGGGGGGCTCGAGCAGTATTTT
J gene: TRBJ2-7; V gene: TRBV20-1; clone size: many; D gene: -; CDR3 protein: CSARPASPTSYEQYF; CDR3 DNA: TGCAGTGCTAGACCCGCCAGCCCCACCTCCTACGAGCAGTACTTC
J gene: TRBJ2-5; V gene: TRBV12-3/TRBV12-4; clone size: few; D gene: -; CDR3 protein: CASSPAAAVQETQYF; CDR3 DNA: TGTGCCAGCAGTCCCGCAGCGGCAGTCCAAGAGACCCAGTACTTC
J gene: TRBJ2-3; V gene: TRBV10-3; clone size: -; D gene: -; CDR3 protein: CAISESAGQGTDTQYF; CDR3 DNA: TGTGCCATCAGTGAGTCGGCAGGGCAAGGTACAGATACGCAGTATTTT
J gene: TRBJ2-7; V gene: TRBV20-1; clone size: many; D gene: -; CDR3 protein: CSASRDEQYF; CDR3 DNA: TGCAGTGCTAGCCGGGACGAGCAGTACTTC
J gene: TRBJ1-1; V gene: TRBV29-1; clone size: few; D gene: -; CDR3 protein: CSVEGVLSATEAFF; CDR3 DNA: TGCAGCGTTGAGGGGGTACTTTCCGCCACTGAAGCTTTCTTT
J gene: TRBJ2-7; V gene: TRBV4-3; clone size: many; D gene: -; CDR3 protein: CASSQRWTRLIPNYEQYF; CDR3 DNA: TGCGCCAGCAGCCAAAGATGGACTCGCCTTATCCCCAACTACGAGCAGTACTTC
J gene: TRBJ2-3; V gene: TRBV5-6; clone size: -; D gene: TRBD2; CDR3 protein: CASSLEFSAGGADTQYF; CDR3 DNA: TGTGCCAGCAGCTTGGAGTTTTCAGCGGGAGGCGCAGATACGCAGTATTTT
J gene: TRBJ2-2; V gene: TRBV12-3/TRBV12-4; clone size: -; D gene: -; CDR3 protein: CASSPFKGNTGELFF; CDR3 DNA: TGTGCCAGCAGCCCCTTTAAGGGGAACACCGGGGAGCTGTTTTTT
J gene: TRBJ2-3; V gene: TRBV7-8; clone size: -; D gene: -; CDR3 protein: CASSLYGGTGSTDTQYF; CDR3 DNA: TGTGCCAGCAGCTTATATGGTGGAACAGGCAGCACAGATACGCAGTATTTT
J gene: TRBJ2-7; V gene: TRBV10-2; clone size: many; D gene: -; CDR3 protein: CASVGDKSYEQYF; CDR3 DNA: TGCGCCAGCGTGGGGGACAAGTCCTACGAGCAGTACTTC
J gene: TRBJ2-7; V gene: TRBV28; clone size: -; D gene: -; CDR3 protein: CASSFTGFEQYF; CDR3 DNA: TGTGCCAGCAGTTTCACCGGGTTCGAGCAGTACTTC
J gene: TRBJ2-5; V gene: TRBV4-3; clone size: -; D gene: TRBD1; CDR3 protein: CASSYDRVEETQYF; CDR3 DNA: TGCGCCAGCAGCTACGACAGGGTCGAAGAGACCCAGTACTTC
J gene: TRBJ2-7; V gene: TRBV10-2; clone size: many; D gene: TRBD2; CDR3 protein: CASSESISGIYEQYF; CDR3 DNA: TGCGCCAGCAGTGAGAGCATTAGCGGGATCTACGAGCAGTACTTC
J gene: TRBJ2-5; V gene: TRBV27; clone size: once; D gene: TRBD2; CDR3 protein: CASSLMASGGAHQETQYF; CDR3 DNA: TGTGCCAGCAGTTTAATGGCTAGCGGGGGGGCCCACCAAGAGACCCAGTACTTC
J gene: TRBJ2-7; V gene: TRBV27; clone size: many; D gene: TRBD1; CDR3 protein: CASTDGQDYEQYF; CDR3 DNA: TGTGCCAGCACCGACGGACAGGACTACGAGCAGTACTTC
J gene: TRBJ2-7; V gene: TRBV5-1; clone size: few; D gene: TRBD2; CDR3 protein: CASSSGLAGGLSYEQYF; CDR3 DNA: TGCGCCAGCAGCTCAGGACTAGCGGGGGGATTATCCTACGAGCAGTACTTC
J gene: TRBJ1-3; V gene: TRBV20-1; clone size: few; D gene: -; CDR3 protein: CSARDFQAGYTIYF; CDR3 DNA: TGCAGTGCTAGAGATTTTCAGGCAGGGTACACCATATATTTT
J gene: TRBJ1-4; V gene: TRBV28; clone size: -; D gene: TRBD1; CDR3 protein: CASSLGQAYVANEKLFF; CDR3 DNA: TGTGCCAGCAGTTTGGGACAGGCCTACGTGGCTAATGAAAAACTGTTTTTT
J gene: TRBJ2-7; V gene: TRBV7-9; clone size: -; D gene: TRBD1; CDR3 protein: CASSLPQGNVHEQYF; CDR3 DNA: TGTGCCAGCAGCTTACCACAGGGGAATGTCCACGAGCAGTACTTC
J gene: TRBJ1-4; V gene: TRBV15; clone size: many; D gene: -; CDR3 protein: CATSPRRMSNEKLFF; CDR3 DNA: TGTGCCACCAGTCCCCGCCGAATGTCTAATGAAAAACTGTTTTTT
J gene: TRBJ2-7; V gene: TRBV4-1; clone size: many; D gene: -; CDR3 protein: CASSQAGYEQYF; CDR3 DNA: TGCGCCAGCAGCCAAGCCGGCTACGAGCAGTACTTC
J gene: TRBJ2-4; V gene: TRBV12-3/TRBV12-4; clone size: few; D gene: -; CDR3 protein: CASGAPAGGPENIQYF; CDR3 DNA: TGTGCCAGCGGAGCCCCAGCAGGAGGGCCCGAAAACATTCAGTACTTC
J gene: TRBJ1-2; V gene: TRBV20-1; clone size: -; D gene: -; CDR3 protein: CSAREVAENYGYTF; CDR3 DNA: TGCAGTGCTAGAGAGGTGGCGGAGAACTATGGCTACACCTTC
J gene: TRBJ2-1; V gene: TRBV9; clone size: -; D gene: TRBD2; CDR3 protein: CASSRSGGADEQFF; CDR3 DNA: TGTGCCAGCAGCAGAAGCGGGGGGGCAGATGAGCAGTTCTTC
J gene: TRBJ2-5; V gene: TRBV6-2/TRBV6-3; clone size: -; D gene: TRBD2; CDR3 protein: CASSLRLATNLETQYF; CDR3 DNA: TGTGCCAGCAGTCTAAGACTAGCGACAAACCTGGAGACCCAGTACTTC
J gene: TRBJ1-5; V gene: TRBV2; clone size: many; D gene: TRBD1; CDR3 protein: CASRGQGSQPQHF; CDR3 DNA: TGTGCCAGCAGGGGACAGGGTAGTCAGCCCCAGCATTTT
J gene: TRBJ2-3; V gene: TRBV19; clone size: few; D gene: -; CDR3 protein: CASSLKKGEFADTQYF; CDR3 DNA: TGTGCCAGTAGCCTAAAAAAGGGGGAGTTCGCAGATACGCAGTATTTT
J gene: TRBJ1-1; V gene: TRBV6-5; clone size: -; D gene: -; CDR3 protein: CASSLGRVMNTEAFF; CDR3 DNA: TGTGCCAGCAGTTTGGGACGGGTCATGAACACTGAAGCTTTCTTT
J gene: TRBJ1-2; V gene: TRBV28; clone size: many; D gene: -; CDR3 protein: CASYQGSRLGYTF; CDR3 DNA: TGTGCCAGCTATCAGGGGTCTCGCCTTGGCTACACCTTC
J gene: TRBJ1-2; V gene: TRBV6-5; clone size: many; D gene: -; CDR3 protein: CASSYVSQATSNYGYTF; CDR3 DNA: TGTGCCAGCAGTTACGTTTCACAGGCCACCTCTAACTATGGCTACACCTTC
J gene: TRBJ2-3; V gene: TRBV11-3; clone size: -; D gene: -; CDR3 protein: CASSPMYGDTQYF; CDR3 DNA: TGTGCCAGCAGCCCGATGTATGGAGATACGCAGTATTTT
J gene: TRBJ2-7; V gene: TRBV6-2/TRBV6-3; clone size: -; D gene: TRBD2; CDR3 protein: CASCPLRREVNYEQYF; CDR3 DNA: TGTGCCAGCTGCCCTCTTCGGCGGGAGGTAAACTACGAGCAGTACTTC
J gene: TRBJ2-2; V gene: TRBV11-2; clone size: -; D gene: -; CDR3 protein: CASSNERADPNTGELFF; CDR3 DNA: TGTGCCAGCAGCAACGAGCGGGCGGATCCGAACACCGGGGAGCTGTTTTTT
J gene: TRBJ2-2; V gene: TRBV4-1; clone size: -; D gene: -; CDR3 protein: CASSQVGPGGGSGELFF; CDR3 DNA: TGCGCCAGCAGCCAAGTAGGCCCAGGCGGTGGGTCCGGGGAGCTGTTTTTT
J gene: TRBJ2-1; V gene: TRBV24-1; clone size: few; D gene: -; CDR3 protein: CATETGYYNEQFF; CDR3 DNA: TGTGCCACCGAGACCGGATACTACAATGAGCAGTTCTTC